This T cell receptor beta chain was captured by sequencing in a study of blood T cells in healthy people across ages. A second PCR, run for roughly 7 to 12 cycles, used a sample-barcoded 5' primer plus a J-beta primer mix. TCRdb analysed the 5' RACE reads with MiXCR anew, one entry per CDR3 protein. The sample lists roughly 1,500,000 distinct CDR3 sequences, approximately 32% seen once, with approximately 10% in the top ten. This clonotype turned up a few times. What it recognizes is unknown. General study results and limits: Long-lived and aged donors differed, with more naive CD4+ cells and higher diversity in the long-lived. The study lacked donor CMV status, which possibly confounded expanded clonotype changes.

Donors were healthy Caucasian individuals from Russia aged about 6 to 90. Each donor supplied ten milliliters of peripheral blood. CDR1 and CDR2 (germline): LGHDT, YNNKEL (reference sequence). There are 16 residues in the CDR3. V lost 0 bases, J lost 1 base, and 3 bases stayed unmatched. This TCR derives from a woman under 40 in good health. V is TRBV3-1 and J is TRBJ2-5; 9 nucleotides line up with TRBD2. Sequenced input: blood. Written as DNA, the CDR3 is TGTGCCAGCAGCCAAGAGTGGACTAGCGCCCAAGAGACCCAGTACTTC. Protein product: CASSQEWTSAQETQYF.